Listed below are T cell receptor beta chains from one sample, sequenced in a study of cytomegalovirus exposure and HLA in healthy donors. The assay was immunoSEQ multiplex PCR, and TCRdb's table has in-frame clones only and misses some. The sample has under 200,000 clones, 70% to 80% seen once. The sequenced material came from PBMCs. The receptors here all came from a man between 25 and 39 years old in good health and CMV-seronegative. Each CDR3 is given with its conserved first and last residue. Each record gives: clone size, J gene, V gene, D gene, CDR3 protein, CDR3 DNA. D genes are given only for firm matches. Expanded clones are given a class, and other clones once, few, many or no size at all.

abundance: .; j_gene: TRBJ1-5; v_gene: TRBV4-2; d_gene: TRBD1; CDR3aa: CASSQAAAWGQGVTPQHF; CDR3nt: TGTGCCAGCAGCCAGGCCGCGGCGTGGGGACAGGGAGTAACGCCCCAGCATTTT
abundance: .; j_gene: TRBJ1-2; v_gene: TRBV29-1; d_gene: TRBD1; CDR3aa: CSVPRQGAFGYTF; CDR3nt: TGCAGCGTTCCAAGACAGGGGGCATTTGGCTACACCTTC
abundance: .; j_gene: TRBJ1-2; v_gene: TRBV7-2; d_gene: .; CDR3aa: CASSLAGGQAPYGYTF; CDR3nt: TGTGCCAGCAGCTTAGCGGGGGGGCAGGCCCCCTATGGCTACACCTTC
abundance: .; j_gene: TRBJ1-5; v_gene: TRBV6-1; d_gene: TRBD1; CDR3aa: CASSDTGGASNQPQHF; CDR3nt: TGTGCCAGCAGTGATACAGGGGGCGCAAGCAATCAGCCCCAGCATTTT
abundance: .; j_gene: TRBJ1-1; v_gene: TRBV27; d_gene: TRBD1; CDR3aa: CASRRQGRAEAFF; CDR3nt: TGTGCCAGCCGACGACAGGGTCGCGCTGAAGCTTTCTTT
abundance: .; j_gene: TRBJ1-1; v_gene: TRBV27; d_gene: .; CDR3aa: CASSLSLRTMNTEAFF; CDR3nt: TGTGCCAGCAGTTTATCATTGCGTACCATGAACACTGAAGCTTTCTTT
abundance: .; j_gene: TRBJ1-5; v_gene: TRBV7-2; d_gene: .; CDR3aa: CASSEQGWGQPQHF; CDR3nt: TGTGCCAGCAGCGAACAGGGTTGGGGACAGCCCCAGCATTTT
abundance: .; j_gene: TRBJ1-4; v_gene: TRBV28; d_gene: .; CDR3aa: CASTGGEKLFF; CDR3nt: TGTGCCAGCACCGGCGGAGAAAAACTGTTTTTT
abundance: .; j_gene: TRBJ2-7; v_gene: TRBV11-3; d_gene: TRBD1; CDR3aa: CASSSDRGREQYF; CDR3nt: TGTGCCAGCAGCTCGGACAGGGGTCGGGAGCAGTACTTC
abundance: .; j_gene: TRBJ2-1; v_gene: TRBV28; d_gene: .; CDR3aa: CASSPALGGFSSYNEQFF; CDR3nt: TGTGCCAGCAGTCCCGCCCTTGGCGGGTTCAGCTCCTACAATGAGCAGTTCTTC
abundance: .; j_gene: TRBJ1-3; v_gene: TRBV28; d_gene: TRBD1; CDR3aa: CASRPGDRVYGNTIYF; CDR3nt: TGTGCCAGCAGACCAGGAGACAGGGTTTATGGAAACACCATATATTTT
abundance: .; j_gene: TRBJ2-6; v_gene: TRBV28; d_gene: .; CDR3aa: CASSGARSSGANVLTF; CDR3nt: TGTGCCAGCAGTGGGGCCCGGAGCTCTGGGGCCAACGTCCTGACTTTC
abundance: few; j_gene: TRBJ2-7; v_gene: TRBV4-3; d_gene: TRBD2; CDR3aa: CASSQTSGGSYEQYF; CDR3nt: TGCGCCAGCAGCCAGACTAGCGGGGGATCCTACGAGCAGTACTTC
abundance: .; j_gene: TRBJ2-7; v_gene: TRBV28; d_gene: TRBD1; CDR3aa: CASSAGTATYEQYF; CDR3nt: TGTGCCAGCAGTGCCGGGACAGCCACCTACGAGCAGTACTTC
abundance: .; j_gene: TRBJ2-5; v_gene: TRBV7-3; d_gene: TRBD2; CDR3aa: CASSLNGGGQETQYF; CDR3nt: TGTGCCAGCAGCTTAAACGGGGGGGGTCAAGAGACCCAGTACTTC
abundance: few; j_gene: TRBJ2-1; v_gene: TRBV19; d_gene: TRBD2; CDR3aa: CASSMTSGRGNEQFF; CDR3nt: TGTGCCAGTAGTATGACTAGCGGGAGGGGAAATGAGCAGTTCTTC
abundance: .; j_gene: TRBJ1-2; v_gene: TRBV28; d_gene: TRBD1; CDR3aa: CASSLTGGTDGYTF; CDR3nt: TGTGCCAGCAGTTTGACAGGGGGCACAGATGGCTACACCTTC
abundance: once; j_gene: TRBJ1-5; v_gene: TRBV2; d_gene: .; CDR3aa: CASRLESGANQPQHF; CDR3nt: TGTGCCAGCAGGCTGGAATCAGGGGCCAATCAGCCCCAGCATTTT
abundance: .; j_gene: TRBJ2-5; v_gene: TRBV6-5; d_gene: TRBD2; CDR3aa: CASSGPGGPLETQYF; CDR3nt: TGTGCCAGCAGTGGACCGGGGGGGCCTCTGGAGACCCAGTACTTC
abundance: .; j_gene: TRBJ1-2; v_gene: TRBV28; d_gene: TRBD1; CDR3aa: CASSLILPSGGYGYTF; CDR3nt: TGTGCCAGCAGTCTCATCCTCCCCTCAGGGGGCTATGGCTACACCTTC
abundance: .; j_gene: TRBJ2-1; v_gene: TRBV30; d_gene: .; CDR3aa: CAWSPSFEDEQFF; CDR3nt: TGTGCCTGGAGTCCCTCCTTCGAGGATGAGCAGTTCTTC
abundance: .; j_gene: TRBJ1-2; v_gene: TRBV18; d_gene: TRBD1; CDR3aa: CASSPDRTMDYTF; CDR3nt: TGTGCCAGCTCTCCGGACAGGACTATGGACTACACCTTC
abundance: .; j_gene: TRBJ2-7; v_gene: TRBV4-1; d_gene: TRBD2; CDR3aa: CASSQDRLGGVYILREQYF; CDR3nt: TGCGCCAGCAGCCAAGATCGGCTGGGGGGGGTTTACATTCTTCGCGAGCAGTACTTC
abundance: .; j_gene: TRBJ1-4; v_gene: TRBV7-3; d_gene: TRBD1; CDR3aa: CASSLRKGGDEKLFF; CDR3nt: TGTGCCAGCAGCTTAAGGAAAGGGGGCGATGAAAAACTGTTTTTT
abundance: .; j_gene: TRBJ2-1; v_gene: TRBV4-1; d_gene: TRBD1; CDR3aa: CASSQQRDRGFYEQFF; CDR3nt: TGCGCCAGCAGCCAGCAACGGGACAGGGGATTCTATGAGCAGTTCTTC
abundance: .; j_gene: TRBJ1-4; v_gene: TRBV28; d_gene: .; CDR3aa: CASSLQGNEKLFF; CDR3nt: TGTGCCAGCAGTTTACAGGGGAATGAAAAACTGTTTTTT
abundance: .; j_gene: TRBJ2-3; v_gene: TRBV6-6; d_gene: TRBD2; CDR3aa: CASSSPSGVSDTQYF; CDR3nt: TGTGCCAGCAGTTCGCCTAGCGGGGTATCAGATACGCAGTATTTT
abundance: .; j_gene: TRBJ1-2; v_gene: TRBV20-1; d_gene: TRBD1; CDR3aa: CSARDRAGYTF; CDR3nt: TGCAGTGCTCGGGACAGGGCTGGCTACACCTTC
abundance: .; j_gene: TRBJ1-5; v_gene: TRBV6-6; d_gene: TRBD1; CDR3aa: CASSYGQGNQPQHF; CDR3nt: TGTGCCAGCAGCTACGGACAGGGCAATCAGCCCCAGCATTTT
abundance: .; j_gene: TRBJ1-2; v_gene: TRBV18; d_gene: .; CDR3aa: CASSPDSGYGYTF; CDR3nt: TGTGCCAGCTCACCGGACAGTGGCTATGGCTACACCTTC
abundance: .; j_gene: TRBJ2-1; v_gene: TRBV7-9; d_gene: TRBD1; CDR3aa: CSSSPGQGRDNEQFF; CDR3nt: TGTTCCAGCAGCCCGGGACAGGGACGAGACAATGAGCAGTTCTTC
abundance: few; j_gene: TRBJ1-4; v_gene: TRBV14; d_gene: TRBD1; CDR3aa: CASSRDRVDEKLFF; CDR3nt: TGTGCCAGCAGCCGGGACAGGGTGGACGAAAAACTGTTTTTT
abundance: few; j_gene: TRBJ2-7; v_gene: TRBV13; d_gene: TRBD2; CDR3aa: CASSMGLAGGPRYEQYF; CDR3nt: TGTGCCAGCAGCATGGGACTAGCGGGGGGGCCTAGATACGAGCAGTACTTC
abundance: .; j_gene: TRBJ2-1; v_gene: TRBV6-5; d_gene: .; CDR3aa: CASSRDSYNEQFF; CDR3nt: TGTGCCAGCAGTCGGGACTCCTACAATGAGCAGTTCTTC
abundance: once; j_gene: TRBJ2-1; v_gene: TRBV27; d_gene: TRBD1; CDR3aa: CASSPRTGRPYNEQFF; CDR3nt: TGTGCCAGCAGTCCGAGGACAGGGCGGCCCTACAATGAGCAGTTCTTC
abundance: .; j_gene: TRBJ1-2; v_gene: TRBV5-1; d_gene: .; CDR3aa: CASSLAPDTPNYGYTF; CDR3nt: TGCGCCAGCAGCTTGGCGCCAGACACCCCTAACTATGGCTACACCTTC
abundance: .; j_gene: TRBJ2-7; v_gene: TRBV6-6; d_gene: TRBD2; CDR3aa: CASRTGGSGAYEQYF; CDR3nt: TGTGCCAGCAGGACGGGGGGGTCTGGGGCCTACGAGCAGTACTTC
abundance: few; j_gene: TRBJ1-4; v_gene: TRBV5-1; d_gene: .; CDR3aa: CASSRQESNEKLFF; CDR3nt: TGCGCCAGCAGCCGACAGGAGAGTAATGAAAAACTGTTTTTT
abundance: .; j_gene: TRBJ1-1; v_gene: TRBV5-6; d_gene: TRBD1; CDR3aa: CASSFYSGTENTEAFF; CDR3nt: TGTGCCAGCAGCTTTTATTCCGGGACAGAGAACACTGAAGCTTTCTTT
abundance: .; j_gene: TRBJ1-3; v_gene: TRBV4-3; d_gene: .; CDR3aa: CASSQDTSSGNTIYF; CDR3nt: TGCGCCAGCAGCCAAGATACCAGCTCTGGAAACACCATATATTTT
abundance: .; j_gene: TRBJ2-1; v_gene: TRBV14; d_gene: .; CDR3aa: CASSFSARVTGNEQFF; CDR3nt: TGTGCCAGCAGCTTTAGCGCCCGAGTCACTGGTAATGAGCAGTTCTTC
abundance: .; j_gene: TRBJ2-3; v_gene: TRBV10-2; d_gene: TRBD2; CDR3aa: CASGGTSGGAWDTQYF; CDR3nt: TGCGCCAGCGGGGGGACTAGCGGGGGGGCTTGGGATACGCAGTATTTT
abundance: few; j_gene: TRBJ2-7; v_gene: TRBV30; d_gene: .; CDR3aa: CAWSPPPGDYEQYF; CDR3nt: TGTGCCTGGAGTCCCCCCCCAGGGGACTACGAGCAGTACTTC
abundance: .; j_gene: TRBJ2-3; v_gene: TRBV2; d_gene: .; CDR3aa: CASSEAGGGDTQYF; CDR3nt: TGTGCCAGCAGTGAAGCGGGAGGCGGGGATACGCAGTATTTT
abundance: .; j_gene: TRBJ2-7; v_gene: TRBV6-1; d_gene: .; CDR3aa: CASSLQTPYEQYF; CDR3nt: TGTGCCAGCAGCCTCCAAACCCCCTACGAGCAGTACTTC
abundance: .; j_gene: TRBJ2-7; v_gene: TRBV6-1; d_gene: TRBD2; CDR3aa: CASDSGGSYVQYF; CDR3nt: TGTGCCAGCGATAGCGGGGGGTCTTACGTGCAGTACTTC
abundance: .; j_gene: TRBJ2-7; v_gene: TRBV5-6; d_gene: TRBD2; CDR3aa: CASSLWGGGYYEQYF; CDR3nt: TGTGCCAGCAGCTTGTGGGGCGGGGGGTACTACGAGCAGTACTTC
abundance: .; j_gene: TRBJ1-2; v_gene: TRBV28; d_gene: .; CDR3aa: CASSTDSYGYTF; CDR3nt: TGTGCCAGCAGCACCGACAGTTATGGCTACACCTTC
abundance: .; j_gene: TRBJ2-3; v_gene: TRBV5-4; d_gene: TRBD2; CDR3aa: CASSTGGASDTQYF; CDR3nt: TGTGCCAGCAGCACCGGGGGGGCCTCAGATACGCAGTATTTT
abundance: .; j_gene: TRBJ1-2; v_gene: TRBV5-1; d_gene: TRBD1; CDR3aa: CASSVGQGAPNYGYTF; CDR3nt: TGCGCCAGCAGCGTGGGACAGGGGGCCCCTAACTATGGCTACACCTTC
abundance: .; j_gene: TRBJ2-5; v_gene: TRBV7-2; d_gene: TRBD2; CDR3aa: CASSFPSGPWAQYF; CDR3nt: TGTGCCAGCAGCTTTCCTAGCGGCCCTTGGGCCCAGTACTTC
abundance: .; j_gene: TRBJ2-7; v_gene: TRBV28; d_gene: TRBD1; CDR3aa: CASSAYRGQGEQYF; CDR3nt: TGTGCCAGCAGTGCCTACAGGGGGCAAGGCGAGCAGTACTTC
abundance: .; j_gene: TRBJ2-7; v_gene: TRBV11-3; d_gene: TRBD1; CDR3aa: CASSPGTGDYYEQYF; CDR3nt: TGTGCCAGCAGCCCCGGGACAGGGGATTACTACGAGCAGTACTTC
abundance: .; j_gene: TRBJ2-5; v_gene: TRBV6-6; d_gene: .; CDR3aa: CASATEETQYF; CDR3nt: TGTGCCAGTGCCACGGAGGAGACCCAGTACTTC
abundance: once; j_gene: TRBJ1-3; v_gene: TRBV7-3; d_gene: TRBD1; CDR3aa: CASSLGAQGAGNTIYF; CDR3nt: TGTGCCAGCAGCTTAGGTGCACAGGGGGCCGGAAACACCATATATTTT
abundance: .; j_gene: TRBJ1-2; v_gene: TRBV4-2; d_gene: .; CDR3aa: CASSQESRGAYGYTF; CDR3nt: TGTGCCAGCAGCCAAGAATCCAGGGGCGCTTATGGCTACACCTTC
abundance: once; j_gene: TRBJ1-6; v_gene: TRBV5-4; d_gene: .; CDR3aa: CASSLTGGGDSPLHF; CDR3nt: TGTGCCAGCAGCTTGACCGGAGGGGGGGATTCACCCCTCCACTTT